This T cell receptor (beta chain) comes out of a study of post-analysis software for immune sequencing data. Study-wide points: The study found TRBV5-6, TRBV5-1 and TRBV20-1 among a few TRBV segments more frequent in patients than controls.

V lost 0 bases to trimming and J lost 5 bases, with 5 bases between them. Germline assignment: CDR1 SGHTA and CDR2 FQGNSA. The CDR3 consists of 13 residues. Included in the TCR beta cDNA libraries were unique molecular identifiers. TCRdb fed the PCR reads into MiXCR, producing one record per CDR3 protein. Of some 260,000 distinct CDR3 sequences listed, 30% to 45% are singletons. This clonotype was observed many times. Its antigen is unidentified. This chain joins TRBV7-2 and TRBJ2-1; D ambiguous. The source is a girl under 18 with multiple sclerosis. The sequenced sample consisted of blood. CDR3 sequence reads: CASSLATNNEQFF. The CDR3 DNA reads TGTGCCAGCAGCTTAGCCACCAACAATGAGCAGTTCTTC.